The subject of this entry is one TCR beta chain. CDR3 size: 15 residues. CDR1 and CDR2 (germline): SGHAT, FQNNGV. The V gene end was trimmed by 4 bases and the J gene end by 4 bases; junction bases not matched to a gene: 5. This record comes from a study of OX40 agonist ivuxolimab in advanced cancers. TCRdb keeps only in-frame clones here, not all; method: immunoSEQ multiplex PCR. The sample has 70,000 to 75,000 clones, almost 85% seen once; the top ten hold approximately 5%. This TCR was recovered from an adult with an advanced solid tumor such as melanoma, head and neck, liver or kidney cancer. The V and J genes are TRBV11-2 and TRBJ2-3; 10 nucleotides match TRBD1. The specimen comprised CD4+ or CD8+ T cells sorted from blood, sampled in a trial of the OX40 agonist ivuxolimab. CDR3 DNA sequence: TGTGCCAGCAGCTCTCGGACAGGGGGGGCAGATACGCAGTATTTT. Translating it yields CASSSRTGGADTQYF.